Below are 27 T cell receptor beta chains sequenced from a single sample in a study of blood T cell repertoires in COVID-19. Sequencing used immunoSEQ multiplex PCR; TCRdb keeps in-frame clones, though not all of them. The sample consists of hundreds of thousands of clones, 75% to 90% of them appearing once. The sample consisted of peripheral blood. Receptors were obtained from a woman younger than 30 with acute or convalescent COVID-19.

This chain links TRBV5-1 with TRBJ2-1; 11 nucleotides agree with TRBD2. This CDR3 region has 17 residues. Germline V gene sequence: CDR1 SGHRS, CDR2 YFSETQ. V lost 0 bases and J lost 4; bases outside the gene matches: 6. In DNA form, the CDR3 reads TGCGCCAGCAGCTTGGAGGTAGCGGGAGGGCTTTACAATGAGCAGTTCTTC. Protein product: CASSLEVAGGLYNEQFF.

The chain recombines TRBV9 with TRBJ2-7; 11 bases match TRBD2. Unmatched junction bases numbered 4, after V lost 0 bases and J lost 5 bases. Germline CDR1 is SGDLS and CDR2 is YYNGEE. The CDR3 sequence is 15 residues long. The CDR3 bases are TGTGCCAGCAGCGTAGGCCTAGCGGGAGGTAACGAGCAGTACTTC. It translates to CASSVGLAGGNEQYF.

The chain uses TRBV2 and TRBJ1-1, with D possibly being TRBD1 (6 bases). V gave up 6 bases and J gave up 1 base, with 9 bases separating them. From germline, CDR1 is SNHLY and CDR2 FYNNEI. The CDR3 length is 13 residues. CDR3 bases: TGTGCCAGCAGCCAGACAGGGAACACTGAAGCTTTCTTT. This translates into CASSQTGNTEAFF.

The chain has TRBV28 and TRBJ2-2; perhaps TRBD1 as D (6 bases). CDR1 and CDR2 (germline): MDHEN, SYDVKM. Trimming left V 3 bases short and J 1 base short, with 9 bases between. There are 15 residues in the CDR3. The CDR3, as DNA: TGTGCCAGCAGTTTCGCACAGGGGAACACCGGGGAGCTGTTTTTT. Protein: CASSFAQGNTGELFF.

The CDR3 DNA is TGTGCCAGCAGCCAAGATGACAATCCGAACGATTATAATTCACCCCTCCACTTT. Its translation is CASSQDDNPNDYNSPLHF. The chain recombines TRBV3-1 (or the pseudogene TRBV3-2) with TRBJ1-6; D gene ambiguous. The germline CDR1 and CDR2 sequences are LGHDT and YNNKEL (reference sequence). The CDR3 is made up of 18 amino acids. V was trimmed by 0 bases and J by 4 bases, leaving 16 bases between them.

The chain combines TRBV27 with TRBJ2-3; 10 bases line up with TRBD2. V was pared by 2 bases and J by 0 bases, with 2 bases of the junction left unmatched. Germline V gives CDR1 MNHEY, CDR2 SMNVEV (reference sequence). The CDR3 has 16 amino acids. CDR3: CASSLGTSASTDTQYF. In DNA form, the CDR3 reads TGTGCCAGCAGTTTAGGGACTAGCGCGAGCACAGATACGCAGTATTTT.

This chain joins TRBV11-2 and TRBJ2-7, with 7 nucleotides matching TRBD2. The CDR3 consists of 13 residues. The germline CDR1 and CDR2 sequences are SGHAT and FQNNGV. Losses at the gene ends were 5 bases for V and 2 bases for J; bases not matched to a gene: 3. CDR3 DNA: TGTGCCAGCAGCCCAGGGACTACCTACGAGCAGTACTTC. Translating it yields CASSPGTTYEQYF.

This chain links TRBV5-1 with TRBJ2-7; D may be TRBD2 (7 bases). Germline V lookup: CDR1 SGHRS, CDR2 YFSETQ. This CDR3 comprises 14 residues. Trimming took off 0 bases at V and 4 bases at J, with 11 bases between the two ends. The CDR3 region is CASSLVGGVYEQYF. The CDR3 nucleotides are TGCGCCAGCAGCTTGGTAGGGGGGGTTTACGAGCAGTACTTC.

The chain recombines TRBV27 with TRBJ1-4, with TRBD1 as a possible D gene (5 bases). In germline, CDR1 is MNHEY, CDR2 SMNVEV (reference sequence). Deletions cut 3 bases from V and 0 bases from J, with 8 bases between. The CDR3 covers 15 residues. CDR3 in amino acids: CASSFGGATNEKLFF. The CDR3 nucleotides are TGTGCCAGCAGTTTTGGGGGGGCAACTAATGAAAAACTGTTTTTT.

This chain uses TRBV7-2 with TRBJ2-7; the D gene is possibly TRBD1 (6 bases). V was shortened by 4 bases and J by 1 base, with 11 bases between the two germline ends. The CDR3 has 14 amino acids. Germline V gene data show CDR1 as SGHTA and CDR2 as FQGNSA. In nucleotides, the CDR3 is TGTGCCAGCAGCTCCAAGACAGGTTCCTACGAGCAGTACTTC. Translating it yields CASSSKTGSYEQYF.

The chain carries TRBV4-2 and TRBJ2-4; D may be TRBD1 (6 bases). The CDR3 contains 14 residues. Germline lookup yields CDR1 LGHNA and CDR2 YNFKEQ. Trimming shortened V by 2 bases and J by 1 base, and 6 bases separated the two germline ends. The CDR3 DNA is TGTGCCAGCAGCCAACAGGGGGCCAAAAACATTCAGTACTTC. Its translation: CASSQQGAKNIQYF.

The chain uses TRBV6-4 and TRBJ1-1; no reliable D call. V lost 9 bases and J 1 base, leaving 15 bases between the germline ends. CDR1 and CDR2 (germline): MRHNA, SNTAGT. The CDR3 is 14 amino acids. The CDR3 DNA follows: TGTGCCAGGTTAGAAGAGAGGTCGAACACTGAAGCTTTCTTT. This encodes CARLEERSNTEAFF.

CDR3 coding DNA: TGTGCCAGCAGCTTAGAATCTGGAGGCTATGGCTACACCTTC. It is translated as CASSLESGGYGYTF. The rearrangement joins TRBV7-2 to TRBJ1-2; D unresolved. V lost 1 base and J lost 4, with 10 bases in between. The CDR3 has 14 residues. Germline-derived CDR1 and CDR2 are SGHTA and FQGNSA.

V gene TRBV10-2 combines with J gene TRBJ1-2; D remains ambiguous. V lost 2 bases to trimming and J lost 6 bases, with 13 bases between them. The CDR3 length is 14 residues. Germline values: CDR1 WSHSY, CDR2 SAAADI. CDR3 residues: CASSEGRGVDGYTF. The CDR3 bases are TGCGCCAGCAGTGAGGGGCGGGGAGTTGATGGCTACACCTTC.

The chain employs TRBV29-1 and TRBJ2-6; TRBD2 agrees at 13 bases. In germline, CDR1 is SQVTM, CDR2 ANQGSEA. V shed 6 bases, J shed 3 bases, and the junction held 5 bases outside the gene matches. This CDR3 has 16 amino acids. CDR3 bases: TGCAGCGTGACCGGACTAGCGGGAGTTGGGGCCAACGTCCTGACTTTC. Translating it yields CSVTGLAGVGANVLTF.

This chain uses TRBV2 with TRBJ2-7; TRBD2 aligns across 9 bases. Trimming took 7 bases from V and 0 from J; bases not matched to a gene: 13. The CDR3 sequence is 17 residues long. Germline CDR1 and CDR2: SNHLY and FYNNEI. CDR3 residues: CASNLGGAGGSSYEQYF. In DNA form, the CDR3 reads TGTGCCAGCAACCTCGGGGGTGCGGGAGGGAGCTCCTACGAGCAGTACTTC.

The V gene is TRBV29-1, the J gene TRBJ1-2, with D perhaps matching TRBD1 (5 bases). The germline CDR1 and CDR2 sequences are SQVTM and ANQGSEA. With 5 bases removed from V and 2 bases from J, the gap between germline ends came to 12 bases. The CDR3 extends over 13 amino acids. CDR3 DNA sequence: TGCAGCGTTCTAGGGACTTCGAACTATGGCTACACCTTC. It yields the protein CSVLGTSNYGYTF.

The CDR3 DNA is TGTGCCAGCAGTTATCAGGGAGGGGTGCTCGTCGAGCAGTACTTC. Its translation is CASSYQGGVLVEQYF. The chain has TRBV27 and TRBJ2-7, with 7 positions matching TRBD2. V lost 4 bases and J lost 6; bases outside the gene matches: 12. Germline values: CDR1 MNHEY, CDR2 SMNVEV (reference sequence). The length of the CDR3 is 15 residues.

The rearrangement links TRBV5-1 to TRBJ1-4, with 9 bases lining up with TRBD1. The CDR3 is 16 residues long. The germline V gene has CDR1 SGHRS and CDR2 YFSETQ. Trimming cost V 4 bases and J 0 bases; bases outside gene matches: 4. The CDR3 DNA reads as TGCGCCAGCAGCGGGGGACAGGGAGCAACTAATGAAAAACTGTTTTTT. The encoded protein is CASSGGQGATNEKLFF.

V usage is TRBV6-5 and J usage is TRBJ1-2; 10 bases fit TRBD1. Germline V gene sequence: CDR1 MNHEY, CDR2 SVGAGI. The CDR3 extends over 15 amino acids. V trimming: 5 bases; J trimming: 5 bases; junction bases outside the gene matches: 8. The CDR3 bases are TGTGCCAGCAGTCCCGGGACAGGGGTGAGGTATGGCTACACCTTC. Its protein is CASSPGTGVRYGYTF.

This clone was observed a single time. The V gene is TRBV5-6, the J gene TRBJ1-1; D possibly corresponds to TRBD1 (6 bases). Germline loops: CDR1 SGHDT, CDR2 YYEEEE. V lost 4 bases and J 0 bases, leaving 13 bases between the germline ends. The CDR3 spans 15 residues. CDR3 amino acids: CASSPRQVLNTEAFF. CDR3 bases: TGTGCCAGCAGCCCTAGACAGGTTCTGAACACTGAAGCTTTCTTT.

Only a few counts were recorded for this clone. The V call is TRBV5-1, the J call TRBJ2-1; 8 bases match TRBD2. V was pared by 5 bases and J by 2 bases, with 3 bases of the junction left unmatched. The CDR3 spans 14 residues. CDR1 is SGHRS, CDR2 YFSETQ, per germline. In DNA form, the CDR3 reads TGCGCCAGCAGGGCAGCGGGAGCCTACAATGAGCAGTTCTTC. This sequence encodes CASRAAGAYNEQFF.

The chain employs TRBV19 and TRBJ2-5; D is possibly TRBD2 (6 bases). V lost 1 base and J lost 3, with 18 bases in between. Germline lookup yields CDR1 LNHDA and CDR2 SQIVND (reference sequence). The CDR3 is 17 residues long. Here the CDR3 DNA reads TGTGCCAGTAGTATAGTTTGGGGAGCGGGCGAGGAAGAGACCCAGTACTTC. This sequence encodes CASSIVWGAGEEETQYF.

V usage is TRBV5-6 and J usage is TRBJ1-1; D might be TRBD1 (5 bases). Per the germline V gene, CDR1 is SGHDT and CDR2 is YYEEEE. The V gene lost 2 bases and the J gene lost 6 bases, with 17 bases spanning the gap. The CDR3 length is 15 residues. CDR3 nucleotides: TGTGCCAGCAGCTTAAGATCAGGGTCTGCGTCTGAAGCTTTCTTT. Protein: CASSLRSGSASEAFF.

DNA of the CDR3: TGTGCCAGCAGCTTATTGGAGTATATGAACACTGAAGCTTTCTTT. The encoded protein is CASSLLEYMNTEAFF. V gene TRBV7-9 combines with J gene TRBJ1-1; D remains ambiguous. The CDR3 length is 15 residues. The germline V gene encodes CDR1 SEHNR and CDR2 FQNEAQ (reference sequence). V lost 2 bases, J lost 0 bases, and 10 bases lay in between.

The table lists this clone with a few counts. CDR3 amino acids: CATGRTENTEAFF. The CDR3 bases are TGTGCCACCGGGCGGACAGAGAACACTGAAGCTTTCTTT. The rearrangement joins TRBV5-5 to TRBJ1-1; the D gene is possibly TRBD1 (6 bases). V was trimmed by 9 bases and J by 1 base, leaving 13 bases between them. Germline-derived CDR1 and CDR2 are SGHKS and YYEKEE (reference sequence). The CDR3 consists of 13 residues.

V gene TRBV4-1 combines with J gene TRBJ1-4; D might be TRBD1 (6 bases). Germline values: CDR1 MGHRA, CDR2 YSYEKL. There are 16 residues in the CDR3. The ends were cut back, 0 bases at V and 5 bases at J, with 13 bases in the middle. The CDR3 sequence is CASSQEDRMGNEKLFF. The CDR3 DNA reads as TGCGCCAGCAGCCAAGAAGACAGGATGGGAAATGAAAAACTGTTTTTT.